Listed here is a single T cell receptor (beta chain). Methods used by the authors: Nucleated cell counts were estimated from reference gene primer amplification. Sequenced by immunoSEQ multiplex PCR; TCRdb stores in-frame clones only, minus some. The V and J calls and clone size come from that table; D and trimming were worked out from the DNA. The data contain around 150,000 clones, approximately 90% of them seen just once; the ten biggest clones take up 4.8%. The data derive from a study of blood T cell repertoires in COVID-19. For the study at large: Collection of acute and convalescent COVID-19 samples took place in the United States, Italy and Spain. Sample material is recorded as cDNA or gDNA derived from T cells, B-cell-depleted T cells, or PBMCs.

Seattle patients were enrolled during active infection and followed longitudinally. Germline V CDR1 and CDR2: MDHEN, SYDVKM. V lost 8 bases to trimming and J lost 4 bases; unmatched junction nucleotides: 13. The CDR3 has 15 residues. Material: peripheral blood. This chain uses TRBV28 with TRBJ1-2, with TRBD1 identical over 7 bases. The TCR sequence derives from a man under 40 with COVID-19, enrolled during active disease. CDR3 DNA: TGTGCCAGCCGCACAGGGGCTCAGGAGGGCTATGGCTACACCTTC. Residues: CASRTGAQEGYGYTF.